This T cell receptor (beta chain) stems from a study of early T cells in non-severe SARS-CoV-2 infection. The wider study: Sequencing used unsorted whole-blood bulk RNA, so chains lack pairing. Overall study findings and caveats: VDJdb matches were skewed toward anti-spike CD8 T cell responses.

Losses at the gene ends were 5 bases for V and 0 bases for J; bases not matched to a gene: 3. Per the germline V gene, CDR1 is MNHEY and CDR2 is SVGAGI. This CDR3 comprises 15 residues. This clonotype was picked up a small number of times. Its antigen is still unknown. Unique molecular identifiers were attached to individual cDNA molecules. Each CDR3 protein gets one entry after TCRdb re-called the 5' RACE reads with MiXCR. Of roughly 83,000 distinct CDR3 sequences listed, roughly 12% are singletons. The rearrangement joins TRBV6-5 to TRBJ1-4, with 7 bases lining up with TRBD1. The source material was whole blood, sampled at baseline. The receptor was derived from an adult who was a healthcare worker with PCR-confirmed SARS-CoV-2 infection or an uninfected control (not recorded which). CDR3 coding DNA: TGTGCCAGCAGTACAGGACAGGCAACTAATGAAAAACTGTTTTTT. Its protein product is CASSTGQATNEKLFF.